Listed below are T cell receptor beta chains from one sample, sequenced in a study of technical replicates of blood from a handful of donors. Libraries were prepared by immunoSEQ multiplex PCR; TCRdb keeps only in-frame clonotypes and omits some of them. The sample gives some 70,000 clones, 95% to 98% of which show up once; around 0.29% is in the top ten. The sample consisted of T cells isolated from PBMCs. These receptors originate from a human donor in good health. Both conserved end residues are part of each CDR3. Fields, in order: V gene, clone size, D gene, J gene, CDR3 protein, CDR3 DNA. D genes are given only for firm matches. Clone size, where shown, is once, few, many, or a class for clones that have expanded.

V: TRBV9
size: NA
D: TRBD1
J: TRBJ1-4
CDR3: CASSGTGYATNEKLFF
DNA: TGTGCCAGCAGCGGGACAGGGTATGCGACTAATGAAAAACTGTTTTTT

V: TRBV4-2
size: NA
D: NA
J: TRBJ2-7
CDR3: CASSQELRTYEQYF
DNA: TGTGCCAGCAGCCAAGAACTCCGTACCTACGAGCAGTACTTC

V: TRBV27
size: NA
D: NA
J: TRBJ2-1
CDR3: CASSLYRRSGYNEQFF
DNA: TGTGCCAGCAGTTTATATCGGAGGTCGGGCTACAATGAGCAGTTCTTC

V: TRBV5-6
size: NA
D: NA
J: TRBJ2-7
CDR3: CASSLGGGHYEQYF
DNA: TGTGCCAGCAGCCTGGGGGGAGGACACTACGAGCAGTACTTC

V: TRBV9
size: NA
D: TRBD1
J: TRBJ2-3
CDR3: CASSVRDRGNTQYF
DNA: TGTGCCAGCAGCGTCCGGGACAGGGGAAATACGCAGTATTTT

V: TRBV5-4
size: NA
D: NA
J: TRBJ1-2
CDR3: CASSLVGGTYGYTF
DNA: TGTGCCAGCAGCTTGGTCGGGGGAACCTATGGCTACACCTTC

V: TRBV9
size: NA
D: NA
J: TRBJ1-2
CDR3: CASSVVDGRDGYTF
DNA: TGTGCCAGCAGCGTAGTAGACGGCAGGGATGGCTACACCTTC

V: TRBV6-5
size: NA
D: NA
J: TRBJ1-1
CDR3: CASSPGTGTEAFF
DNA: TGTGCCAGCAGTCCAGGTACGGGAACTGAAGCTTTCTTT

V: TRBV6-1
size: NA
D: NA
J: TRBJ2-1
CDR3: CASRDSLAGVEQFF
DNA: TGTGCCAGCAGGGACAGTTTGGCAGGGGTTGAGCAGTTCTTC

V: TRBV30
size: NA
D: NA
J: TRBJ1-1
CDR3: CAWKVLVGGAFF
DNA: TGTGCCTGGAAGGTTCTGGTTGGCGGAGCTTTCTTT

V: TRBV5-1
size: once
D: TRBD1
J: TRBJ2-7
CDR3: CASSLKDRPSHEQYF
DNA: TGCGCCAGCAGCTTAAAGGACAGGCCCTCCCACGAGCAGTACTTC

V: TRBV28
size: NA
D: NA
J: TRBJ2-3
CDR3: CASSFRGRYTQYF
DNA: TGTGCCAGCAGTTTTCGGGGTCGGTATACGCAGTATTTT

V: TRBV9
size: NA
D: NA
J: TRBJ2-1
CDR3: CASSVDGLEQFF
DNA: TGTGCCAGCAGCGTAGATGGACTAGAGCAGTTCTTC

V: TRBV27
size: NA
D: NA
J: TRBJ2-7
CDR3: CASKKTGPSYEQYF
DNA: TGTGCCAGCAAGAAGACAGGTCCGTCCTACGAGCAGTACTTC

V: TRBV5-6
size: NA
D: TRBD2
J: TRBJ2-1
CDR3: CASSLLASGSYEQFF
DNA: TGTGCCAGCAGCTTGCTTGCTAGCGGGAGTTATGAGCAGTTCTTC

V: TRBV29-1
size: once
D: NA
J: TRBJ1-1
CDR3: CSVRGGNTEAFF
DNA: TGCAGCGTTAGGGGGGGGAACACTGAAGCTTTCTTT

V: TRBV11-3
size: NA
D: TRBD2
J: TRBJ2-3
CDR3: CASSSKREGPDTQYF
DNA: TGTGCCAGCAGCTCGAAGCGGGAGGGCCCAGATACGCAGTATTTT

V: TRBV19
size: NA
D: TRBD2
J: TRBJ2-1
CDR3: CASSIGGGLAGYNEQFF
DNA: TGTGCCAGTAGTATAGGAGGAGGACTAGCGGGTTACAATGAGCAGTTCTTC